This entry is about one T cell receptor beta chain. Its antigen remains unidentified. This sample is part of a study of metastatic and nonmetastatic thyroid tumors. At the level of the study: Malignant and benign thyroid patients had repertoires compared in peripheral blood and tumor or nodule tissue. Study-wide results and caveats: The reported finding was significantly higher TCR beta diversity in malignant thyroid tumors relative to benign nodules, in blood and tumor.

The entire patient cohort was treatment-naive prior to thyroid surgery. This CDR3 is built from 17 residues. V lost 8 bases, J lost 6 bases, and 12 bases stayed unmatched. Germline assignment: CDR1 SGHNT and CDR2 YENEEA. Study processing details: CDR3 differences across clinicopathological groups were used to build a distant-metastasis classifier for papillary thyroid cancer. TCRdb ran MiXCR on the PCR reads. What appears here as the V and J calls and clone size reflects TCRdb's work, not the paper's. The profile shows approximately 70,000 clones, 4% to 4.5% of them singletons. The chain is built from TRBV11-3 and TRBJ2-2, with TRBD2 matching over 13 bases. Material for sequencing was blood. The sequence derives from a female donor with papillary thyroid cancer or a benign thyroid nodule (not recorded which). Some clones in this sample may be carry-over from other donors' samples. CDR3 sequence reads: CASPLAGGLRGAGELFF. The CDR3 region has the DNA TGTGCCAGCCCACTAGCGGGGGGGTTGAGAGGGGCCGGGGAGCTGTTTTTT. The full variable domain, rest sourced from reference TRBV11-3 and TRBJ2-2, is EAGVVQSPRYKIIEKKQPVAFWCNPISGHNTLYWYLQNLGQGPELLIRYENEEAVDDSQLPKDRFSAERLKGVDSTLKIQPAELGDSAVYLCASPLAGGLRGAGELFFGEGSRLTVL.